This T cell receptor beta chain derives from a study of blood T cell repertoires in COVID-19. Across the study: Acute-phase and convalescent COVID-19 samples originated in the United States, Italy and Spain.

This clone showed up just a few times. The junction shows a germline mismatch at one end, possibly a read error. The CDR3 loop spans 14 amino acids. Some clones are missing from TCRdb's copy, which holds only in-frame ones; the method was immunoSEQ multiplex PCR. Among 270,000 or so clones listed, more than 70% were seen once. Sequencing was done on a sample of peripheral blood. The chain couples TRBV5-3 to TRBJ2-7; 7 bases fit TRBD2. TRBV5-3 is treated as an ORF (open reading frame) with a function not yet certain. The TCR comes from a woman aged 18-35 years with acute or convalescent COVID-19. As DNA, the CDR3 is TGTGCCAGAAGCTTGGGGCTAGCGGAATCGACCCCGAACTTC. Protein: CARSLGLAESTPNF.